This passage covers 25 T cell receptor beta chains from one sample sequenced in a study of T cells after yellow fever vaccination. Using its own MiXCR run on the 5' RACE reads, TCRdb lists one record per CDR3 protein. The sample comprises 180,000 or so distinct CDR3 sequences, approximately 10% of which are singletons, and about 38% rests with the top ten. The sample in question was CD8+ T cells sorted from PBMCs, obtained 15 days after the yellow fever booster vaccination. The receptors were sampled from a man aged 18 to 35 who received the YFV17D yellow fever vaccine.

The rearrangement links TRBV15 to TRBJ2-2; 8 nucleotides line up with TRBD1. The CDR3 runs to 15 residues. Unmatched junction bases numbered 5, after V lost 1 base and J lost 7 bases. Germline loops: CDR1 LNHNV, CDR2 YYDKDF (reference sequence). CDR3 DNA sequence: TGTGCCACCAGCAGAGCAGGGGGCGCAATCGGGGAGCTGTTTTTT. Its translation: CATSRAGGAIGELFF.

The table lists this clonotype with many counts. A junction boundary mismatches the germline segment, possibly from a read error. The chain links TRBV20-1 to TRBJ2-7, with 10 bases lining up with TRBD2. Per the germline V gene, CDR1 is DFQATT and CDR2 is SNEGSKA (reference sequence). This CDR3 region has 14 residues. The CDR3 spells CSARVASGGRVFSF. The CDR3 DNA is TGCAGTGCTAGAGTAGCTAGCGGGGGCCGAGTCTTCAGCTTC.

The chain couples TRBV4-1 to TRBJ2-7; no clear D gene. The CDR3 runs to 14 residues. The germline gives CDR1 MGHRA, CDR2 YSYEKL. V lost 1 base and J lost 3, with 10 bases in between. CDR3 region: CASSQGPRNYEQYF. The CDR3, as DNA: TGCGCCAGCAGCCAAGGTCCTAGAAACTACGAGCAGTACTTC.

J is TRBJ2-5 and V is TRBV4-1, with no clear D. CDR3 size: 14 residues. CDR1 and CDR2 from the germline V gene are MGHRA and YSYEKL. The V end was cut by 3 bases, the J end by 4 bases, with 12 bases between. The CDR3 region is CASSQSRVRETQYF. DNA for the CDR3: TGCGCCAGCAGCCAGTCAAGGGTCCGAGAGACCCAGTACTTC.

This clonotype was counted ten times or more. The rearrangement uses TRBV7-6 and TRBJ2-7, with 7 bases aligning to TRBD1. There are 12 residues in the CDR3. Germline CDR1 SGHVS, CDR2 FNYEAQ. Trimming took 5 bases from V and 5 from J; bases not matched to a gene: 3. This chain's CDR3 is CASSPTGDEQYF. CDR3 coding DNA: TGTGCCAGCAGCCCCACAGGGGACGAGCAGTACTTC.

This clonotype was seen only a few times. This rearrangement joins TRBV29-1 to TRBJ1-2; tentative D call: TRBD1 (5 bases). Trimming removed 6 bases at V and 5 bases at J, with 16 bases between. This CDR3 is 13 amino acids long. Per germline, CDR1 SQVTM and CDR2 ANQGSEA. The CDR3 here is CSVKRTTFYGYTF. Written as DNA, the CDR3 is TGCAGCGTAAAACGGACAACTTTTTATGGCTACACCTTC.

This clonotype occurred a few times. The gene calls are TRBV20-1 and TRBJ2-3, with 7 bases fitting TRBD2. The CDR3 extends over 15 amino acids. With V trimmed by 6 bases and J by 1 base, 10 bases remained unmatched. Per germline, CDR1 DFQATT and CDR2 SNEGSKA (reference sequence). CDR3 nucleotide sequence: TGCAGTGCAACGGGACTACCCCCGGGCACAGATACGCAGTATTTT. This gives the protein CSATGLPPGTDTQYF.

This clonotype was detected a few times. The CDR3, as DNA: TGTGCCAGCAGCGTAGTACCCGGGAGGAGCTCCTACAATGAGCAGTTCTTC. This sequence encodes CASSVVPGRSSYNEQFF. V and J are TRBV9 and TRBJ2-1, with 7 positions matching TRBD2. V lost 0 bases and J lost 0; bases outside the gene matches: 6. Germline V gives CDR1 SGDLS, CDR2 YYNGEE. The CDR3 runs to 17 residues.

This clonotype was detected ten times or more. The V gene is TRBV7-9, the J gene TRBJ1-2; D is ambiguous. This CDR3 has 13 residues. CDR1 is SEHNR and CDR2 is FQNEAQ in the germline V gene (reference sequence). V dropped 6 bases and J dropped 4 bases, with 12 bases sitting between them. The CDR3 reads CASSFDTFYGYTF. The CDR3 nucleotides read TGTGCCAGCAGTTTCGATACCTTCTATGGCTACACCTTC.

The chain links TRBV29-1 to TRBJ1-1; D unresolved. Germline-derived CDR1 and CDR2 are SQVTM and ANQGSEA. V lost 7 bases, J lost 3 bases, and 9 bases lay in between. This CDR3 has 11 residues. The CDR3 here is CSGLRDTEAFF. The CDR3 DNA reads TGCAGCGGCCTACGTGACACTGAAGCTTTCTTT.

The rearrangement links TRBV7-9 to TRBJ2-7; D ambiguous. CDR1 and CDR2 (germline): SEHNR, FQNEAQ (reference sequence). V lost 6 bases and J 7 bases, leaving 22 bases between the germline ends. The CDR3 sequence is 15 residues long. The CDR3 DNA reads TGTGCCAGCAGACCTGTCCCCGAGGACGGCGGTGAGCAGTACTTC. This encodes CASRPVPEDGGEQYF.

V and J are TRBV5-5 and TRBJ2-7; unclear D gene. Between the trimmed V and J ends, which lost 4 bases and 2 bases, there was a span of 10 bases. The CDR3 has 13 residues. Germline loops: CDR1 SGHKS, CDR2 YYEKEE (reference sequence). CDR3 nucleotides: TGTGCCAGCAGCCCCTATGACACCTACGAGCAGTACTTC. Translation: CASSPYDTYEQYF.

The rearrangement links TRBV11-2 to TRBJ2-3; D is possibly TRBD2 (6 bases). CDR3 size: 14 residues. V was cut by 0 bases and J by 5 bases, with 9 bases left in between. CDR1 is SGHAT, CDR2 FQNNGV, per germline. Here the CDR3 reads CASSLESGGDTQYF. The DNA for the CDR3 is TGTGCCAGCAGCTTAGAATCCGGGGGAGATACGCAGTATTTT. The full variable domain, in which reference TRBV11-2 and TRBJ2-3 provide the parts outside the CDR3, is EAGVAQSPRYKIIEKRQSVAFWCNPISGHATLYWYQQILGQGPKLLIQFQNNGVVDDSQLPKDRFSAERLKGVDSTLKIQPAKLEDSAVYLCASSLESGGDTQYFGPGTRLTVL.

This clonotype was seen a few times. The chain has TRBV5-4 and TRBJ1-6; a weak D match, TRBD1 (5 bases). The CDR3 is made up of 12 amino acids. Germline V gene lookup returns CDR1 SGHNT and CDR2 YYREEE (reference sequence). V was pared by 4 bases and J by 8 bases, with 7 bases between. The CDR3 bases are TGTGCCAGCAGCGGGGCGTATTCACCCCTCCACTTT. Translated, it gives CASSGAYSPLHF.

There are many counts of this clonotype. The chain recombines TRBV7-8 with TRBJ2-1; 10 bases map to TRBD2. This CDR3 comprises 13 residues. V lost 8 bases, J lost 6 bases, and 4 bases stayed unmatched. The germline gives CDR1 SGHVS, CDR2 FQNEAQ. The CDR3 sequence is CASESGGANEQFF. CDR3 sequence (DNA): TGTGCCAGCGAAAGCGGGGGGGCCAATGAGCAGTTCTTC.

This clonotype was detected many times. The gene calls are TRBV5-1 and TRBJ2-5; maybe TRBD1 (6 bases). The CDR3 is 15 residues long. CDR1 and CDR2 from the germline V gene are SGHRS and YFSETQ. Trimming removed 4 bases from V and 9 bases from J, with 22 bases in between. CDR3 region: CASSLQGSGRVSQYF. The DNA of the CDR3 is TGCGCCAGCAGCCTACAGGGATCGGGGCGAGTGTCCCAGTACTTC.

The chain joins TRBV6-5 to TRBJ1-4; D not resolved. The CDR3 has 14 amino acids. From germline, CDR1 is MNHEY and CDR2 SVGAGI. Between the trimmed V and J ends, which lost 0 bases and 4 bases, there was a span of 6 bases. The CDR3 reads CASSYSADNEKLFF. The CDR3 DNA is TGTGCCAGCAGTTACTCGGCGGATAATGAAAAACTGTTTTTT.

The V call is TRBV12-3 or TRBV12-4, the J call TRBJ2-3; weak D call: TRBD2 (5 bases). This CDR3 spans 15 amino acids. Trimming left V 9 bases short and J 0 bases short, with 16 bases between. This CDR3 is CASSDAGGSTDTQYF. As DNA, the CDR3 is TGTGCCAGTAGCGATGCGGGCGGGAGCACAGATACGCAGTATTTT.

The sample holds a few counts of this clonotype. The chain employs TRBV12-3 or TRBV12-4 and TRBJ2-5; a possible D gene is TRBD2 (6 bases). The CDR3 runs to 13 residues. With 6 bases removed from V and 5 bases from J, the gap between germline ends came to 13 bases. DNA of the CDR3: TGTGCCAGCAGCGGAGGGATCGAGGAGACCCAGTACTTC. Translating gives CASSGGIEETQYF.

The table lists this clonotype with a few counts. The chain joins TRBV21-1 to TRBJ2-7; TRBD1, the table's D call, was not compared with the DNA. TRBV21-1 counts as a pseudogene. The length of the CDR3 is 14 residues. CDR3 amino acids: CASSLRTDYYEQYV. CDR3 nucleotide sequence: TGTGCCAGCAGCCTCCGGACAGACTACTACGAGCAGTACGTC.

This clonotype has just a few counts. The chain is built from TRBV2 and TRBJ1-1; D not resolved. Trimming removed 0 bases at V and 1 base at J, with 6 bases between. The CDR3 consists of 14 residues. Germline V gene data show CDR1 as SNHLY and CDR2 as FYNNEI. CDR3 sequence: CASSEARQNTEAFF. CDR3 sequence (DNA): TGTGCCAGCAGTGAAGCCCGACAGAACACTGAAGCTTTCTTT.

The CDR3 nucleotides are TGCAGTGGCGGGCTAGATTCACCCCTCCACTTT. This encodes CSGGLDSPLHF. This rearrangement joins TRBV20-1 to TRBJ1-6; D not resolved. The CDR3 spans 11 residues. The V and J ends lost 7 bases and 8 bases respectively, with 9 bases between them. CDR1 and CDR2 from the germline V gene are DFQATT and SNEGSKA (reference sequence).

V and J are TRBV20-1 and TRBJ2-2; 7 bases agree with TRBD1. Germline-derived CDR1 and CDR2 are DFQATT and SNEGSKA (reference sequence). Trimming at V came to 3 bases and at J to 3 bases, leaving 7 bases not matched to a gene. The CDR3 extends over 15 amino acids. CDR3 protein: CSASEGDRDTGELFF. The CDR3 coding sequence is TGCAGTGCTAGTGAGGGAGACAGGGACACCGGGGAGCTGTTTTTT.

The chain carries TRBV7-9 and TRBJ2-3; possible D gene TRBD2, 5 bases. Trimming removed 8 bases at V and 5 bases at J, with 17 bases between. The CDR3 totals 14 residues. Germline CDR1 is SEHNR and CDR2 is FQNEAQ (reference sequence). The chain's CDR3 is CASGDSPAGDTQYF. The CDR3 DNA reads TGTGCCAGCGGCGACTCTCCGGCGGGAGATACGCAGTATTTT.

The CDR3 is CASSPRAPTRRETQYF. CDR3 coding DNA: TGTGCCAGCAGCCCTCGGGCCCCGACCAGGCGGGAGACCCAGTACTTC. V gene TRBV7-9 combines with J gene TRBJ2-5; D ambiguous. V was cut by 5 bases and J by 5 bases, with 21 bases left in between. The length of the CDR3 is 16 residues. CDR1 and CDR2 from the germline V gene are SEHNR and FQNEAQ (reference sequence).